One and the same sample provided the 28 T cell receptor beta chains below, sequenced in a study of low-dose radiotherapy and immunotherapy resistance in tumors. Primers targeting TRAV and TRBV primed first-strand cDNA, covering alpha and beta chains. Amplification of TCRs used a constant-region primer and V-primer adapter for 15 to 25 PCR cycles. TCRdb analysed the reads with MiXCR anew, one entry per CDR3 protein. The sample shows 15,000 to 20,000 distinct CDR3 sequences, roughly 70% of them seen only once. All receptors derive from a human donor with advanced metastatic prostate, ovarian, gallbladder or colorectal cancer (not recorded which). This table probably holds off-target reads from a library built for another chain.

This clonotype was detected only once. The chain couples TRBV29-1 to TRBJ2-3, with 8 nucleotides matching TRBD1. This CDR3 region has 11 residues. Germline CDR1 is SQVTM and CDR2 is ANQGSEA. J lost 6 bases, V lost 6 bases, and 2 bases had no gene match. CDR3 sequence (DNA): TGCAGCGTACGACAGGGGGATACGCAGTATTTT. This gives the protein CSVRQGDTQYF.

The chain recombines TRBV19 with TRBJ1-4, with D perhaps matching TRBD1 (6 bases). This CDR3 has 14 residues. CDR1 and CDR2 from the germline V gene are LNHDA and SQIVND (reference sequence). Trimming took off 5 bases at V and 6 bases at J, with 13 bases between the two ends. CDR3 sequence reads: CASSDRTLDEKLFF. Here the CDR3 DNA reads TGTGCCAGTAGTGACAGGACCTTAGATGAAAAACTGTTTTTT.

A single count supports this clonotype. The chain couples TRBV6-2 or TRBV6-3 to TRBJ2-5, with 7 bases that match TRBD1. The CDR3 covers 12 residues. V dropped 6 bases and J dropped 4; count of bases not matched to a gene: 2. Germline V lookup: CDR1 MNHEY, CDR2 SVGEGT. CDR3 DNA: TGTGCCAGCAGGTCAGGGGGAGAGACCCAGTACTTC. The encoded protein is CASRSGGETQYF.

The chain is built from TRBV19 and TRBJ2-3; a weak D match, TRBD2 (6 bases). The CDR3 is 13 residues long. Trimming removed 3 bases from V and 3 bases from J, with 7 bases in between. Looked up from germline, CDR1 is LNHDA and CDR2 is SQIVND (reference sequence). CDR3 DNA: TGTGCCAGTAGTATGCGGGATACAGATACGCAGTATTTT. Its translation is CASSMRDTDTQYF.

This clonotype was counted a few times. DNA for the CDR3: TGTGCCAGCAGCCTACAGGGAGCGAACACCGGGGAGCTGTTTTTT. Residues: CASSLQGANTGELFF. The rearrangement uses TRBV5-4 and TRBJ2-2; the D gene is possibly TRBD1 (6 bases). The CDR3 has 15 amino acids. The V gene's germline CDR1 is SGHNT and CDR2 YYREEE (reference sequence). Trimming pared 4 bases from V and 0 bases from J, leaving 10 bases between.

The CDR3 reads CASSTTSISYNEQFF. The CDR3 bases are TGTGCCAGTAGTACTACTAGTATCTCCTACAATGAGCAGTTCTTC. The chain links TRBV19 to TRBJ2-1, with a weak D call TRBD2 (5 bases). Germline values: CDR1 LNHDA, CDR2 SQIVND (reference sequence). The CDR3 consists of 15 residues. The V end was cut by 4 bases, the J end by 0 bases, with 10 bases between.

The genes are TRBV7-3 and TRBJ2-2; D remains unclear. Trimming stripped 2 bases from V and 4 bases from J, with 5 bases between. The CDR3 contains 13 residues. Germline V lookup: CDR1 SGHTA, CDR2 FQGTGA. The CDR3 region has the DNA TGTGCCAGCAGCTTAGGGTCCACCGGGGAGCTGTTTTTT. Encoded protein: CASSLGSTGELFF. Together with reference TRBV7-3 and TRBJ2-2, the CDR3 gives the full variable domain: GAGVSQTPSNKVTEKGKYVELRCDPISGHTALYWYRQSLGQGPEFLIYFQGTGAADDSGLPNDRFFAVRPEGSVSTLKIQRTERGDSAVYLCASSLGSTGELFFGEGSRLTVL.

The table lists this clonotype with a few counts. The V call is TRBV12-3 or TRBV12-4, the J call TRBJ2-2, with 12 positions matching TRBD2. The CDR3 totals 17 residues. V lost 4 bases and J lost 4; bases outside the gene matches: 7. The CDR3 sequence: CASSSRTSGDLTGELFF. CDR3 in DNA: TGTGCCAGCAGTTCCAGGACTAGCGGGGACCTCACCGGGGAGCTGTTTTTT.

J is TRBJ2-1 and V is TRBV5-1; the match to TRBD1 covers 8 bases. Trimming took 2 bases from V and 8 from J; bases not matched to a gene: 12. CDR1 is SGHRS, CDR2 YFSETQ, per germline. The CDR3 loop spans 16 amino acids. This CDR3 reads CASSLTGGFTTDEQFF. CDR3 coding DNA: TGCGCCAGCAGCTTAACAGGGGGATTTACTACAGATGAGCAGTTCTTC.

This chain joins TRBV29-1 and TRBJ2-1, with 8 bases matching TRBD2. Per germline, CDR1 SQVTM and CDR2 ANQGSEA. CDR3 length equals 10 residues. CDR3 region: CIAREGEQFF. The CDR3 DNA is TGCATCGCCCGGGAGGGAGAGCAGTTCTTC.

This chain connects TRBV15 to TRBJ1-1; possibly TRBD1 for D (6 bases). The CDR3 contains 15 residues. V lost 0 bases, J lost 4 bases, and 12 bases lay in between. Germline lookup yields CDR1 LNHNV and CDR2 YYDKDF (reference sequence). The CDR3 reads CATSRDRQGSTEAFF. In DNA, the CDR3 is TGTGCCACCAGCAGAGATCGGCAGGGGTCCACTGAAGCTTTCTTT.

The V call is TRBV12-3 or TRBV12-4, the J call TRBJ2-7, with D perhaps matching TRBD2 (5 bases). V lost 5 bases, J lost 6 bases, and 14 bases lay in between. The CDR3 spans 13 residues. In DNA, the CDR3 is TGTGCCAGCAGTCGCCTTAGTGGGAGCGAGCAGTACTTC. This gives the protein CASSRLSGSEQYF.

The chain couples TRBV3-1 to TRBJ1-3; D ambiguous. Germline CDR1 and CDR2: LGHDT and YNNKEL (reference sequence). CDR3 length: 12 residues. With 3 bases removed from V and 8 bases from J, the gap between germline ends came to 8 bases. The CDR3 bases are TGTGCCAGCAGCCAGACCGGAGACACCATATATTTT. Its protein is CASSQTGDTIYF.

V gene TRBV5-3 combines with J gene TRBJ2-1; 9 bases agree with TRBD2. TRBV5-3 falls under the ORF class, with uncertain function. Losses at the gene ends were 8 bases for V and 5 bases for J; bases not matched to a gene: 11. The CDR3 runs 15 residues. The CDR3 DNA reads TGTGCCAGCAGCACCTCTAGCGGGAAGAACAATGAGCAGTTCTTC. Translation gives CASSTSSGKNNEQFF.

The chain couples TRBV11-1 to TRBJ2-7; the D gene is possibly TRBD2 (5 bases). The CDR3 totals 18 residues. Germline lookup yields CDR1 SGHAT and CDR2 FQDESV (reference sequence). Trimming cost V 0 bases and J 3 bases, with 21 bases left between them. The CDR3 bases are TGTGCCAGCAGCTTAGCGTCGCCGGGGTTTGATCGGGTCTACGAGCAGTACTTC. Translation gives CASSLASPGFDRVYEQYF.

This clonotype was observed a few times. This chain uses TRBV24-1 with TRBJ2-2, with a possible D match to TRBD1 (6 bases). Trimming pared 11 bases from V and 2 bases from J, leaving 11 bases between. CDR3 length equals 13 residues. CDR1 is KGHDR, CDR2 SFDVKD, per germline. The CDR3 nucleotides read TGTGCCATCGGACAGCCCAACACCGGGGAGCTGTTTTTT. It yields the protein CAIGQPNTGELFF.

The CDR3 DNA reads as TGCAGCGTTGATACGGGAGTGGTCTACAATGAGCAGTTCTTC. This encodes CSVDTGVVYNEQFF. The chain joins TRBV29-1 to TRBJ2-1; tentative D call: TRBD2 (6 bases). CDR3 size: 14 residues. The V and J ends lost 3 bases and 3 bases respectively, with 12 bases between them. CDR1 SQVTM and CDR2 ANQGSEA come from the germline V gene.

This chain uses TRBV19 with TRBJ2-1; maybe TRBD1 (6 bases). The CDR3 spans 16 residues. Trimming stripped 0 bases from V and 4 bases from J, with 13 bases between. From germline, CDR1 is LNHDA and CDR2 SQIVND (reference sequence). CDR3 DNA: TGTGCCAGTAGTATAGATCATCAAGGGGGTTACAATGAGCAGTTCTTC. Its translation: CASSIDHQGGYNEQFF.

The chain has TRBV2 and TRBJ2-1; D is unclear. Germline lookup yields CDR1 SNHLY and CDR2 FYNNEI. Between the trimmed V and J ends, which lost 7 bases and 2 bases, there was a span of 3 bases. CDR3 length: 11 residues. CDR3 loop: CASTAYNEQFF. Here the CDR3 DNA reads TGTGCCAGCACTGCCTACAATGAGCAGTTCTTC. The whole variable domain, filled in from reference TRBV2 and TRBJ2-1, reads EPEVTQTPSHQVTQMGQEVILRCVPISNHLYFYWYRQILGQKVEFLVSFYNNEISEKSEIFDDQFSVERPDGSNFTLKIRSTKLEDSAMYFCASTAYNEQFFGPGTRLTVL.

This clonotype occurred a few times. The V call is TRBV28, the J call TRBJ1-5; possible D gene TRBD1, 5 bases. Trimming left V 6 bases short and J 6 bases short, with 18 bases between. Germline values: CDR1 MDHEN, CDR2 SYDVKM. CDR3 length: 15 residues. The CDR3 protein is CASSTLQGGFQPQHF. CDR3 in DNA: TGTGCCAGCAGCACCCTGCAGGGTGGTTTTCAGCCCCAGCATTTT.

The chain is built from TRBV7-6 and TRBJ2-1; possibly TRBD1 for D (6 bases). V was pared by 5 bases and J by 2 bases, with 13 bases between. CDR3 length equals 15 residues. Germline CDR1 is SGHVS and CDR2 is FNYEAQ. In DNA, the CDR3 is TGTGCCAGCAGCACGGGGACACGGGCCTACAATGAGCAGTTCTTC. Residues: CASSTGTRAYNEQFF.

The chain recombines TRBV23-1 with TRBJ1-1, with D possibly being TRBD1 (5 bases). TRBV23-1 is an ORF; its function is uncertain. The germline V and J ends were trimmed by 10 bases and 1 base, with 10 bases remaining between them. The CDR3 length is 12 residues. CDR3 sequence (DNA): TGCGCCATCCTTACAGGGAACACTGAAGCTTTCTTT. Translating it yields CAILTGNTEAFF.

The chain carries TRBV19 and TRBJ2-1; 7 nucleotides match TRBD2. With V trimmed by 4 bases and J by 4 bases, 7 bases remained unmatched. The CDR3 is made up of 15 amino acids. The germline V gene encodes CDR1 LNHDA and CDR2 SQIVND (reference sequence). The CDR3 DNA is TGTGCCAGTAGTAGGAAGAGCGGGGAATACAATGAGCAGTTCTTC. Translating gives CASSRKSGEYNEQFF.

This clonotype was observed a handful of times. V and J are TRBV14 and TRBJ2-7, with D possibly matching TRBD2 (6 bases). Germline CDR1 is SGHDN and CDR2 is FVKESK. The V end lost 1 base, the J end lost 7 bases, and 14 bases lay between the germline ends. This CDR3 has 14 residues. CDR3 sequence (DNA): TGTGCCAGCAGCCAAGCCCATGGAGGGCGGGAGCAGTACTTC. This sequence encodes CASSQAHGGREQYF.

V gene TRBV5-5 combines with J gene TRBJ2-1; D is undetermined. Trimming pared 4 bases from V and 4 bases from J, leaving 12 bases between. This CDR3 is built from 14 residues. In germline, CDR1 is SGHKS, CDR2 YYEKEE (reference sequence). Here the CDR3 reads CASSRSSAYNEQFF. As DNA, the CDR3 is TGTGCCAGCAGCCGGTCCAGCGCATACAATGAGCAGTTCTTC.

The rearrangement joins TRBV12-3 or TRBV12-4 to TRBJ1-2, with D unresolved. The CDR3 has 14 residues. Deletions cut 1 base from V and 6 bases from J, with 12 bases between. The CDR3 loop reads CASSLVASRDGYTF. CDR3 nucleotide sequence: TGTGCCAGCAGTTTAGTGGCAAGTCGAGATGGCTACACCTTC.

This clonotype was detected only a few times. The chain joins TRBV5-5 to TRBJ1-1; no firm D call. In germline, CDR1 is SGHKS, CDR2 YYEKEE (reference sequence). The CDR3 is made up of 14 amino acids. V was pared by 2 bases and J by 5 bases, with 13 bases between. CDR3 amino acids: CASSFGGAETEAFF. CDR3 coding DNA: TGTGCCAGCAGCTTCGGTGGAGCGGAAACTGAAGCTTTCTTT.

The J gene is TRBJ1-5, the V gene TRBV19; D not resolved. The germline V and J ends were trimmed by 5 bases and 4 bases, with 9 bases remaining between them. There are 13 residues in the CDR3. Germline V gene lookup returns CDR1 LNHDA and CDR2 SQIVND (reference sequence). CDR3 nucleotide sequence: TGTGCCAGTAGTGAGGCGGGGAATCAGCCCCAGCATTTT. This encodes CASSEAGNQPQHF.